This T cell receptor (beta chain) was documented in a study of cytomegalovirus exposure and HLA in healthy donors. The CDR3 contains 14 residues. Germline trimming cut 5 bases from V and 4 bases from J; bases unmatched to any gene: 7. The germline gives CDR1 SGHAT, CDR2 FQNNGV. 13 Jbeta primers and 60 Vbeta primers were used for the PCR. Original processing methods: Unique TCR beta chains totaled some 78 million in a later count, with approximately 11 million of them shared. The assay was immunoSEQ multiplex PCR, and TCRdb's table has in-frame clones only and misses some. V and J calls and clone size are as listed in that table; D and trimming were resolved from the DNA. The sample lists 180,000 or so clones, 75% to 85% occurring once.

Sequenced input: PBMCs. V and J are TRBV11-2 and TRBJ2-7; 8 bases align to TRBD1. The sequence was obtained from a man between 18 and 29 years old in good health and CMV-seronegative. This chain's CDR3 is CASSPSTGGYEQYF. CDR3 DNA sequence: TGTGCCAGCAGCCCCTCAACAGGGGGGTACGAGCAGTACTTC.